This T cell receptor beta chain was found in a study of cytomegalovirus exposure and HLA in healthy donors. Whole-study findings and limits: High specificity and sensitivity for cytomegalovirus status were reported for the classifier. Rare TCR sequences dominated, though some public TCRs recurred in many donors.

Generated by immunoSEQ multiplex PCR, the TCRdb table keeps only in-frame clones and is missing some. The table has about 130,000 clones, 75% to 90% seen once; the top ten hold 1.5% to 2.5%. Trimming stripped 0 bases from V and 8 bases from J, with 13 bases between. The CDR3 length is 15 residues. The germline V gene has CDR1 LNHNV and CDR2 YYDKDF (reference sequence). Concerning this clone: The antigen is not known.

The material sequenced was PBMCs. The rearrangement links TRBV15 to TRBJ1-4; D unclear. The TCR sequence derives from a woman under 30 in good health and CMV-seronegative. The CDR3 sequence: CATSRDPGEQEKLFF. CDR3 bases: TGTGCCACCAGCAGAGATCCCGGGGAGCAAGAAAAACTGTTTTTT.